This T cell receptor (beta chain) was identified in a study of graft-versus-host responses after intestinal transplantation. Clones were read by immunoSEQ multiplex PCR, and TCRdb kept only the in-frame ones, dropping some. The table includes 88,000 or so clones, roughly 90% detected once. As for this clone: Antigen specificity is unknown.

Here the sequenced sample was unstimulated CD4+ T cells sorted from spleen or lymph node cells, taken before intestinal transplant. The clonotype originates from a human donor who received an intestinal transplant.

DNA of the CDR3: TGCGCCAGCAGCCTATCCCCGGGACTAGCGGGGGGGTTGAATGAGCAGTTCTTC. Its translation is CASSLSPGLAGGLNEQFF. J is TRBJ2-1 and V is TRBV5-1, with 16 bases lining up with TRBD2. Per germline, CDR1 SGHRS and CDR2 YFSETQ. Trimming cost V 4 bases and J 7 bases; bases outside gene matches: 11. This CDR3 spans 18 amino acids.